This entry concerns a single TCR beta chain. The entry originates in a study of shared clonotypes between healthy human individuals. Every subset had its genomic DNA shared out evenly among several immunoSEQ plates. The method was immunoSEQ multiplex PCR; TCRdb's version includes in-frame clones alone and lacks a portion of them. The data contain over a million clones, 75% to 80% of them singletons. The CDR3 extends over 11 amino acids. V gave up 7 bases and J gave up 7 bases, with 10 bases separating them. The germline CDR1 and CDR2 sequences are DFQATT and SNEGSKA (reference sequence). Sequencing used memory CD4+ T cells from PBMCs. Subset reported: CD45RA-negative fraction. This TCR came from a man aged 18-30 years in good health. Some clones in this sample may be carry-over from other donors' samples. This chain joins TRBV20-1 and TRBJ1-4; the D is unclear. The CDR3 sequence is CSVLGGEKLFF. DNA of the CDR3: TGCAGTGTTTTGGGCGGTGAAAAACTGTTTTTT.